What follows are 29 T cell receptor beta chains derived from one specimen sequenced in a study of blood T cell repertoires in COVID-19. Method: immunoSEQ multiplex PCR; TCRdb's copy keeps in-frame clones and lacks some. This table holds about 150,000 clones, about three quarters found once. The source material was peripheral blood. Receptors were obtained from a man aged 80 or over with acute or convalescent COVID-19.

CDR3 DNA sequence: TGCGCCAGCAGCTTGGCCAGGACAGAAGAAGCTTTCTTT. Translated: CASSLARTEEAFF. The rearrangement links TRBV5-1 to TRBJ1-1; a weak D match, TRBD1 (6 bases). V gave up 0 bases and J gave up 8 bases, with 11 bases separating them. This CDR3 is 13 amino acids long. The germline CDR1 and CDR2 sequences are SGHRS and YFSETQ.

The chain couples TRBV6-5 to TRBJ2-3, with a weak D call TRBD2 (6 bases). Trimming shortened V by 8 bases and J by 1 base, and 16 bases separated the two germline ends. This CDR3 is built from 15 residues. Germline V gives CDR1 MNHEY, CDR2 SVGAGI. The CDR3 nucleotides read TGTGCCAGCGATACCGGGACTTTACGCACAGATACGCAGTATTTT. Its protein is CASDTGTLRTDTQYF.

The table lists this clone with a few counts. V gene TRBV20-1 combines with J gene TRBJ1-4; the D is unclear. The CDR3 has 16 residues. CDR1 and CDR2 from the germline V gene are DFQATT and SNEGSKA (reference sequence). The V and J ends lost 3 bases and 1 base respectively, with 15 bases between them. The CDR3 DNA reads TGCAGTGCTAGTGCCCCGGGTAGTAAAACTAATGAAAAACTGTTTTTT. It translates to CSASAPGSKTNEKLFF.

The table lists this clone with a few counts. The V gene is TRBV12-5, the J gene TRBJ2-7, with 12 bases fitting TRBD2. This CDR3 is 15 amino acids long. V dropped 2 bases and J dropped 7; count of bases not matched to a gene: 6. Germline V gene data show CDR1 as LGHNT and CDR2 as FRNRAP. CDR3 protein: CASGLTLAGGREQYF. The CDR3 region has the DNA TGTGCTAGTGGTTTGACACTAGCGGGGGGCCGGGAGCAGTACTTC.

The chain combines TRBV12-3 or TRBV12-4 with TRBJ1-2, with D hard to call. The CDR3 loop spans 13 amino acids. The V end lost 3 bases, the J end lost 7 bases, and 12 bases lay between the germline ends. CDR3 nucleotides: TGTGCCAGCAGTTTCCGGGGATTTCTTGGCTACACCTTC. Translating it yields CASSFRGFLGYTF.

This chain uses TRBV6-5 with TRBJ2-7, with 7 bases that match TRBD1. Germline V lookup: CDR1 MNHEY, CDR2 SVGAGI. Trimming cost V 4 bases and J 4 bases; bases outside gene matches: 13. This CDR3 contains 16 residues. The DNA of the CDR3 is TGTGCCAGCAGTTTCGGACCGGGGACAGCTCGGTACGAGCAGTACTTC. Amino acids: CASSFGPGTARYEQYF.

The J gene is TRBJ2-7, the V gene TRBV2; D perhaps matches TRBD2 (6 bases). V lost 5 bases to trimming and J lost 1 base, with 15 bases between them. This CDR3 has 15 residues. In germline, CDR1 is SNHLY, CDR2 FYNNEI. DNA of the CDR3: TGTGCCAGCAGTCCGACATGGGGGGATTCCTACGAGCAGTACGTC. This encodes CASSPTWGDSYEQYV.

The count of this clone is one. The chain has TRBV19 and TRBJ1-6, with 9 bases matching TRBD1. The CDR3 runs to 15 residues. CDR1 is LNHDA, CDR2 SQIVND, per germline (reference sequence). J gave up 9 bases and V 4 bases, and 7 bases lay outside the gene matches. The CDR3 DNA sequence: TGTGCCAGTAGTAGTTTGGGACAGGGTGGTTCACCCCTCCACTTT. It yields the protein CASSSLGQGGSPLHF.

The rearrangement joins TRBV3-1 (or the pseudogene TRBV3-2) to TRBJ2-1; 8 nucleotides match TRBD2. Germline V gene sequence: CDR1 LGHDT, CDR2 YNNKEL (reference sequence). This CDR3 comprises 15 residues. After removal of 5 bases from V and 3 bases from J, the junction contained 6 bases not matched to a gene. CDR3 DNA: TGTGCCAGCAGCTATCGCGGGGGGAACTACAATGAGCAGTTCTTC. It specifies CASSYRGGNYNEQFF.

This clone came up a few times. The chain couples TRBV5-4 to TRBJ2-1; 11 positions agree with TRBD2. Losses at the gene ends were 0 bases for V and 9 bases for J; bases not matched to a gene: 2. This CDR3 has 14 residues. Germline-derived CDR1 and CDR2 are SGHNT and YYREEE (reference sequence). Here the CDR3 DNA reads TGTGCCAGCAGCTTGGAAGGGACTAGCGGTGAGCAGTTCTTC. Encoded protein: CASSLEGTSGEQFF.

This chain links TRBV6-2 or TRBV6-3 with TRBJ1-2; 9 bases are shared with TRBD1. CDR1 and CDR2 from the germline V gene are MNHEY and SVGEGT. V shed 6 bases and J 8 bases; nucleotides not matched to a gene: 16. The CDR3 is 16 amino acids. The CDR3 DNA sequence: TGTGCCAGCAGCCGCCCACCGGGACAGGGATCGGGGGGCTACACCTTC. As protein: CASSRPPGQGSGGYTF.

The chain links TRBV5-1 to TRBJ1-1, with 10 nucleotides matching TRBD1. The CDR3 loop spans 16 amino acids. V lost 3 bases and J lost 1; bases outside the gene matches: 6. Germline lookup yields CDR1 SGHRS and CDR2 YFSETQ. CDR3 sequence: CASSSTGGMGNTEAFF. Here the CDR3 DNA reads TGCGCCAGCAGCTCGACAGGGGGCATGGGGAACACTGAAGCTTTCTTT.

This chain links TRBV29-1 with TRBJ2-7, with 10 nucleotides matching TRBD2. The CDR3 spans 14 residues. Looked up from germline, CDR1 is SQVTM and CDR2 is ANQGSEA. V lost 7 bases, J lost 1 base, and 7 bases stayed unmatched. The CDR3 loop reads CSGTLAGPSYEQYF. The CDR3 DNA is TGCAGCGGTACACTAGCGGGGCCATCCTACGAGCAGTACTTC.

The chain joins TRBV5-1 to TRBJ2-7; 8 nucleotides line up with TRBD1. The CDR3 consists of 14 residues. Trimming removed 4 bases from V and 5 bases from J; junction bases left unmatched: 8. The germline V gene encodes CDR1 SGHRS and CDR2 YFSETQ. The CDR3 loop reads CASSKTGAPDEQYV. The CDR3 DNA is TGCGCCAGCAGCAAGACAGGGGCCCCGGACGAGCAGTACGTC.

The J gene is TRBJ1-2, the V gene TRBV3-1 (or the pseudogene TRBV3-2); 9 bases are shared with TRBD1. Losses at the gene ends were 3 bases for V and 7 bases for J; bases not matched to a gene: 0. The CDR3 is made up of 12 amino acids. Germline values: CDR1 LGHDT, CDR2 YNNKEL (reference sequence). CDR3 loop: CASSQTGGGYTF. The DNA for the CDR3 is TGTGCCAGCAGCCAGACAGGGGGTGGCTACACCTTC.

V gene TRBV5-1 combines with J gene TRBJ2-7, with D uncertain. This CDR3 has 13 residues. V was cut by 3 bases and J by 1 base, with 8 bases left in between. Germline V lookup: CDR1 SGHRS, CDR2 YFSETQ. The CDR3 here is CASSSSGSYEQYF. CDR3 DNA: TGCGCCAGCAGCTCTTCAGGTTCCTACGAGCAGTACTTC.

The rearrangement links TRBV4-1 to TRBJ1-6; the D gene is possibly TRBD1 (6 bases). The germline V gene has CDR1 MGHRA and CDR2 YSYEKL. Trimming removed 1 base from V and 9 bases from J, with 16 bases in between. The CDR3 runs 16 residues. CDR3 sequence: CASSQVGGVAVSPLHF. The DNA for the CDR3 is TGCGCCAGCAGCCAAGTAGGGGGGGTGGCGGTTTCACCCCTCCACTTT.

The table lists this clone with a few counts. The gene calls are TRBV11-3 and TRBJ2-1; possible D gene TRBD2, 6 bases. Trimming left V 1 base short and J 9 bases short, with 16 bases between. The CDR3 has 15 residues. Per the germline V gene, CDR1 is SGHNT and CDR2 is YENEEA. The CDR3: CASSLASLRGGEQFF. The CDR3 DNA sequence: TGTGCCAGCAGCTTAGCCTCCTTGAGGGGAGGTGAGCAGTTCTTC.

V and J are TRBV6-5 and TRBJ2-5, with D possibly matching TRBD1 (7 bases). CDR3 length: 15 residues. CDR1 and CDR2 (germline): MNHEY, SVGAGI. V was cut by 2 bases and J by 5 bases, with 15 bases left in between. The CDR3 spells CASSYAGGYRETQYF. The DNA of the CDR3 is TGTGCCAGCAGTTACGCAGGGGGGTATAGGGAGACCCAGTACTTC.

V gene TRBV28 combines with J gene TRBJ2-4; no clear D gene. The CDR3 loop spans 17 amino acids. V lost 3 bases and J 0 bases, leaving 15 bases between the germline ends. Germline V lookup: CDR1 MDHEN, CDR2 SYDVKM. In nucleotides, the CDR3 is TGTGCCAGCAGTTTCGCTCTCACACCAATAGCCAAAAACATTCAGTACTTC. Protein sequence: CASSFALTPIAKNIQYF.

The V call is TRBV5-1, the J call TRBJ1-1; 10 bases map to TRBD1. The V segment lost 0 bases and the J segment 8 bases; nucleotides outside the gene matches: 4. The CDR3 runs to 14 residues. Looked up from germline, CDR1 is SGHRS and CDR2 is YFSETQ. The CDR3 is CASSLGQGAGEAFF. The CDR3 DNA reads as TGCGCCAGCAGCTTGGGACAGGGGGCAGGCGAAGCTTTCTTT. Together with reference TRBV5-1 and TRBJ1-1, the CDR3 gives the full variable domain: KAGVTQTPRYLIKTRGQQVTLSCSPISGHRSVSWYQQTPGQGLQFLFEYFSETQRNKGNFPGRFSGRQFSNSRSEMNVSTLELGDSALYLCASSLGQGAGEAFFGQGTRLTVV.

This clone was detected only once. The chain employs TRBV21-1 and TRBJ2-2; the D call TRBD2 from the table was never checked on the DNA. TRBV21-1 is a documented pseudogene. The CDR3 contains 13 residues. CDR3 in DNA: TGTGCCAGCCCTCTCCCGGGAGGCCGGGAGCTGTTTTTT. The encoded protein is CASPLPGGRELFF.

The chain couples TRBV6-1 to TRBJ1-2, with D possibly matching TRBD1 (5 bases). Germline V gene sequence: CDR1 MNHNS, CDR2 SASEGT. Trimming took 0 bases from V and 2 from J, leaving 10 bases between them. CDR3 length equals 15 residues. CDR3 sequence reads: CASSEAPTANYGYTF. CDR3 in DNA: TGTGCCAGCAGTGAAGCCCCGACAGCAAACTATGGCTACACCTTC.

The V and J genes are TRBV29-1 and TRBJ1-3; D might be TRBD1 (6 bases). Trimming shortened V by 5 bases and J by 8 bases, and 22 bases separated the two germline ends. The germline V gene has CDR1 SQVTM and CDR2 ANQGSEA. The CDR3 length is 15 residues. This CDR3 reads CSVCERQMRQDTIYF. In DNA, the CDR3 is TGCAGCGTTTGTGAGAGACAGATGCGACAGGACACCATATATTTT.

The chain recombines TRBV14 with TRBJ1-2, with 8 bases aligning to TRBD1. V dropped 6 bases and J dropped 5; count of bases not matched to a gene: 11. Germline loops: CDR1 SGHDN, CDR2 FVKESK. CDR3 length: 15 amino acids. CDR3 DNA sequence: TGTGCCAGCAGTCGTTTCGGGACAGGCCCATATGGCTACACCTTC. This translates into CASSRFGTGPYGYTF.

This clone was counted only a few times. Because the CDR3's place on the DNA is in doubt, the DNA is left out and the CDR3 is given as listed by TCRdb. This chain uses TRBV12-1 with TRBJ2-3; the table's D call of TRBD2 was not tested on the DNA. TRBV12-1 is listed as a pseudogene. Both ends counted, the CDR3 spans 15 residues. CDR3 sequence reads: CASSFAGGSTDTQYF.

V gene TRBV11-3 combines with J gene TRBJ1-2; 10 positions agree with TRBD1. This CDR3 is 15 amino acids long. The ends lost 5 bases at V and 4 bases at J; junction bases unmatched: 7. Germline assignment: CDR1 SGHNT and CDR2 YENEEA. CDR3 sequence (DNA): TGTGCCAGCAGCCCAACCGGGGACAGGGGCTATGGCTACACCTTC. Translated, it gives CASSPTGDRGYGYTF.

The chain recombines TRBV19 with TRBJ1-5; 10 nucleotides match TRBD1. The CDR3 consists of 17 residues. Germline values: CDR1 LNHDA, CDR2 SQIVND (reference sequence). V dropped 8 bases and J dropped 2; count of bases not matched to a gene: 12. The CDR3 is CASLDRGHVSRNQPQHF. The DNA of the CDR3 is TGTGCCAGTCTAGACAGGGGGCACGTCTCCCGCAATCAGCCCCAGCATTTT.

The chain joins TRBV11-2 to TRBJ2-5, with a tentative D call TRBD2 (6 bases). The CDR3 is made up of 16 amino acids. Trimming pared 2 bases from V and 2 bases from J, leaving 15 bases between. Looked up from germline, CDR1 is SGHAT and CDR2 is FQNNGV. CDR3: CASSLRAAGTQETQYF. In DNA form, the CDR3 reads TGTGCCAGCAGCTTACGTGCAGCGGGCACTCAAGAGACCCAGTACTTC.